This T cell receptor beta chain was sequenced during a study of blood T cell repertoires in COVID-19. Study summary: COVID-19 samples from acute and convalescent phases originated in the United States, Italy and Spain. T cells, B-cell-depleted T cells, or PBMCs provided the cDNA or gDNA that served as material.

Per the original methods: Amplified reference gene primers provided the basis for estimating nucleated cell counts. Some clones are missing from TCRdb's copy, which holds only in-frame ones; the method was immunoSEQ multiplex PCR. V, J and clone size reflect that table, while D and trimming were determined from the DNA. The data hold around 300,000 clones, with less than 90% observed a single time. The count of this clone is one. The germline V gene has CDR1 LNHDA and CDR2 SQIVND (reference sequence). This CDR3 is built from 15 residues. The V and J ends lost 5 bases and 6 bases respectively, with 18 bases between them.

The chain uses TRBV19 and TRBJ2-3; possibly TRBD2 for D (6 bases). What was sequenced was peripheral blood. This TCR was recovered from a human donor in a cohort sampled during active COVID-19. The CDR3, as DNA: TGTGCCAGTAGTCTACGCGGAGGGTCTCGGGATACGCAGTATTTT. Amino acid sequence: CASSLRGGSRDTQYF.